This T cell receptor (beta chain) was identified in a study of radiation and T cells in renal cell carcinoma. Study-level results: No pretreatment tumor biopsies were available for baseline clonotypes.

Time point denoted: blood 4 weeks post-SBRT, at nephrectomy. Treatment described: 15 Gy SBRT to primary tumor, nephrectomy 4 weeks later. Germline values: CDR1 SGDLS, CDR2 YYNGEE. Trimming removed 4 bases at V and 0 bases at J, with 24 bases between. CDR3 size: 19 residues. Some clones are missing from TCRdb's copy, which holds only in-frame ones; the method was immunoSEQ multiplex PCR. The repertoire holds over 85,000 clones, with approximately 86% as singletons. This clone appeared a single time. Antigen unknown. This sequence was found in a middle-aged man with renal cell carcinoma. V and J are TRBV9 and TRBJ2-3; possibly TRBD1 for D (5 bases). The sample in question was blood, obtained from a patient whose treatment included radiotherapy and nephrectomy. The CDR3 spells CASSPSQRTGRPSTDTQYF. The CDR3 nucleotides read TGTGCCAGCAGCCCCTCCCAAAGAACAGGCCGTCCTAGCACAGATACGCAGTATTTT.